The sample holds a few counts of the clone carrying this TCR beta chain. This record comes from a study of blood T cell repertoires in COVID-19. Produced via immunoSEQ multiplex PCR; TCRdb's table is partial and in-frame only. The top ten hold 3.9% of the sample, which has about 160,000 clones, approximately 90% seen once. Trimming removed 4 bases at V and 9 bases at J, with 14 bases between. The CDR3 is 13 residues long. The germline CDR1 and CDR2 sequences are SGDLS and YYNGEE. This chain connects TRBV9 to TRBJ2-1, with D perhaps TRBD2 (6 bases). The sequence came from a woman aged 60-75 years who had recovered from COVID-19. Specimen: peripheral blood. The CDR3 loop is CASSFLSGSEQFF. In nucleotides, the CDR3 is TGTGCCAGCAGCTTTCTCTCCGGGAGTGAGCAGTTCTTC.